Following are 24 T cell receptor beta chains from one sample sequenced in a study of control samples from healthy donors and cancer patients. Produced via immunoSEQ multiplex PCR; TCRdb's table is partial and in-frame only. The sample records approximately 86,000 clones, about 89% being singletons. Sequencing was done on a sample of blood. These receptors were obtained from a man in his thirties or forties in good health.

The CDR3 reads CASSIWGDQPQHF. The CDR3, as DNA: TGTGCCAGTAGTATTTGGGGGGATCAGCCCCAGCATTTT. The chain joins TRBV19 to TRBJ1-5, with D perhaps matching TRBD1 (5 bases). The CDR3 length is 13 residues. In germline, CDR1 is LNHDA, CDR2 SQIVND (reference sequence). V dropped 3 bases and J dropped 5 bases, with 8 bases sitting between them. Drawing the rest from reference TRBV19 and TRBJ1-5, the complete variable domain is DGGITQSPKYLFRKEGQNVTLSCEQNLNHDAMYWYRQDPGQGLRLIYYSQIVNDFQKGDIAEGYSVSREKKESFPLTVTSAQKNPTAFYLCASSIWGDQPQHFGDGTRLSIL.

The chain combines TRBV5-1 with TRBJ2-3; 13 bases align to TRBD2. Germline values: CDR1 SGHRS, CDR2 YFSETQ. The CDR3 covers 17 residues. Losses at the gene ends were 2 bases for V and 5 bases for J; bases not matched to a gene: 8. The CDR3 bases are TGCGCCAGCAGCTTTTCGACTAGCGGGGGGCCCAGAGATACGCAGTATTTT. Translated, it gives CASSFSTSGGPRDTQYF.

The chain couples TRBV19 to TRBJ1-5, with D tentatively TRBD1 (5 bases). The CDR3 contains 15 residues. CDR1 is LNHDA and CDR2 is SQIVND in the germline V gene (reference sequence). Between the trimmed V and J ends, which lost 7 bases and 0 bases, there was a span of 13 bases. The DNA of the CDR3 is TGTGCCAGTAAGGTGGGGGGACTTAGCAATCAGCCCCAGCATTTT. Residues: CASKVGGLSNQPQHF.

The rearrangement joins TRBV27 to TRBJ1-5; possibly TRBD1 for D (6 bases). The CDR3 spans 15 residues. Germline V lookup: CDR1 MNHEY, CDR2 SMNVEV (reference sequence). Trimming cost V 7 bases and J 7 bases, with 20 bases left between them. CDR3 region: CASTRGHPSGQPQHF. The CDR3 DNA reads as TGTGCCAGCACCAGGGGACACCCTTCCGGACAGCCCCAGCATTTT.

This clone appeared once. The chain combines TRBV7-2 with TRBJ2-7, with D tentatively TRBD1 or TRBD2 (5 bases each). V shed 1 base and J shed 2 bases, with 6 bases lying between them. The CDR3 is 13 residues long. Germline V gene sequence: CDR1 SGHTA, CDR2 FQGNSA. In nucleotides, the CDR3 is TGTGCCAGCAGCTTAGTGGGGGCCTACGAGCAGTACGTC. It codes for CASSLVGAYEQYV.

CDR3 nucleotides: TGTGCCAGCAGCCATCTCAAGGGGACAGGGCTCTCTAACTATGGCTACACCTTC. This translates into CASSHLKGTGLSNYGYTF. The chain couples TRBV14 to TRBJ1-2, with 9 bases fitting TRBD1. The CDR3 runs 18 residues. Germline assignment: CDR1 SGHDN and CDR2 FVKESK. The V gene end was trimmed by 3 bases and the J gene end by 0 bases; junction bases not matched to a gene: 11. Full variable domain (remainder filled in from reference TRBV14 and TRBJ1-2): EAGVTQFPSHSVIEKGQTVTLRCDPISGHDNLYWYRRVMGKEIKFLLHFVKESKQDESGMPNNRFLAERTGGTYSTLKVQPAELEDSGVYFCASSHLKGTGLSNYGYTFGSGTRLTVV.

In regard to this clone: The sample contains more than one DNA sequence encoding this CDR3. This chain joins TRBV5-1 and TRBJ2-5; D unresolved. The germline gives CDR1 SGHRS, CDR2 YFSETQ. This CDR3 has 12 amino acids. V lost 4 bases and J lost 1, with 5 bases in between. CDR3 DNA: TGCGCCAGCAGCCAAATCCAAGAGACCCAGTACTTC. Translated: CASSQIQETQYF.

The chain joins TRBV9 to TRBJ2-5; 7 bases align to TRBD2. The ends lost 0 bases at V and 1 base at J; junction bases unmatched: 3. This CDR3 has 15 residues. The germline CDR1 and CDR2 sequences are SGDLS and YYNGEE. The CDR3 sequence is CASSVDGTTQETQYF. Here the CDR3 DNA reads TGTGCCAGCAGCGTAGATGGGACTACCCAAGAGACCCAGTACTTC.

The J gene is TRBJ1-1, the V gene TRBV6-5; the match to TRBD1 covers 7 bases. The CDR3 consists of 15 residues. Germline values: CDR1 MNHEY, CDR2 SVGAGI. V dropped 4 bases and J dropped 4; count of bases not matched to a gene: 9. The CDR3 DNA sequence: TGTGCCAGCAGTTTCTCCCGACAGGGAGGCACTGAAGCTTTCTTT. It codes for CASSFSRQGGTEAFF.

The V gene is TRBV6-5, the J gene TRBJ2-3; no clear D. Trimming stripped 6 bases from V and 6 bases from J, with 13 bases between. The CDR3 has 13 amino acids. Germline CDR1 MNHEY, CDR2 SVGAGI. CDR3 sequence reads: CASSLIVGDTQYF. CDR3 DNA: TGTGCCAGCAGCCTGATTGTGGGGGATACGCAGTATTTT.

The V gene is TRBV15, the J gene TRBJ1-2, with 7 bases that match TRBD1. The CDR3 runs 14 residues. Losses at the gene ends were 3 bases for V and 5 bases for J; bases not matched to a gene: 6. Germline CDR1 and CDR2: LNHNV and YYDKDF (reference sequence). The DNA for the CDR3 is TGTGCCACCAGCAGGATATCGACAGGGTATGGCTACACCTTC. Translation: CATSRISTGYGYTF.

The V call is TRBV19, the J call TRBJ2-2; D ambiguous. The V gene lost 3 bases and the J gene lost 4 bases, with 12 bases spanning the gap. CDR1 and CDR2 (germline): LNHDA, SQIVND (reference sequence). This CDR3 is 15 amino acids long. The CDR3 bases are TGTGCCAGTAGTATTACTAACAGACCCACCGGGGAGCTGTTTTTT. Translation: CASSITNRPTGELFF.

CDR3 amino acids: CASSHLSRATGFSYEQYF. DNA of the CDR3: TGTGCCAGCAGCCACTTAAGTAGGGCGACAGGGTTCTCCTACGAGCAGTACTTC. The chain uses TRBV14 and TRBJ2-7; 7 positions match TRBD1. The CDR3 spans 18 residues. From germline, CDR1 is SGHDN and CDR2 FVKESK. The ends lost 3 bases at V and 0 bases at J; junction bases unmatched: 14. Full variable domain (missing parts from reference TRBV14 and TRBJ2-7): EAGVTQFPSHSVIEKGQTVTLRCDPISGHDNLYWYRRVMGKEIKFLLHFVKESKQDESGMPNNRFLAERTGGTYSTLKVQPAELEDSGVYFCASSHLSRATGFSYEQYFGPGTRLTVT.

The chain uses TRBV5-6 and TRBJ2-5; a weak D match, TRBD2 (5 bases). Germline CDR1 SGHDT, CDR2 YYEEEE. The CDR3 covers 16 residues. Trimming pared 2 bases from V and 2 bases from J, leaving 16 bases between. This CDR3 is CASSLPGLGEQETQYF. The CDR3, as DNA: TGTGCCAGCAGCTTACCCGGACTGGGTGAACAAGAGACCCAGTACTTC.

In regard to this clone: Sequence at one end of the junction differs from germline and may be a read error. The chain links TRBV6-5 to TRBJ1-2; no firm D call. In germline, CDR1 is MNHEY, CDR2 SVGAGI. The CDR3 spans 13 residues. This CDR3 is CVSSGGDRSGYTF. As DNA, the CDR3 is TGTGTCAGCAGCGGTGGGGATAGGAGTGGCTACACCTTC.

The rearrangement links TRBV7-8 to TRBJ1-1; D call uncertain. The CDR3 runs 14 residues. The ends were cut back, 7 bases at V and 1 base at J, with 13 bases in the middle. Germline loops: CDR1 SGHVS, CDR2 FQNEAQ. The CDR3 loop is CASTLYTSNTEAFF. The DNA of the CDR3 is TGTGCCAGCACCCTTTACACCTCGAACACTGAAGCTTTCTTT.

The chain combines TRBV18 with TRBJ1-3; D unresolved. CDR1 is KGHSH and CDR2 is LQKENI in the germline V gene. Trimming took 7 bases from V and 4 from J, leaving 14 bases between them. The CDR3 has 14 residues. DNA of the CDR3: TGTGCCAGCTTCAGAGGTGGCGGCGGAAACACCATATATTTT. This encodes CASFRGGGGNTIYF.

This chain connects TRBV5-4 to TRBJ1-1; no definite D call. Trimming cost V 3 bases and J 3 bases, with 15 bases left between them. The CDR3 runs to 15 residues. CDR1 SGHNT and CDR2 YYREEE come from the germline V gene (reference sequence). The CDR3 protein is CASSWAPGTDTEAFF. The CDR3 DNA sequence: TGTGCCAGCAGCTGGGCGCCGGGTACAGACACTGAAGCTTTCTTT.

The chain combines TRBV27 with TRBJ1-2, with D unclear. The CDR3 extends over 13 amino acids. Germline V gives CDR1 MNHEY, CDR2 SMNVEV (reference sequence). The ends were cut back, 0 bases at V and 7 bases at J, with 9 bases in the middle. DNA for the CDR3: TGTGCCAGCAGTTTATCGGGATCTTTTGGCTACACCTTC. Protein: CASSLSGSFGYTF.

The chain combines TRBV27 with TRBJ2-3, with a tentative D call TRBD2 (6 bases). The germline gives CDR1 MNHEY, CDR2 SMNVEV (reference sequence). Trimming left V 5 bases short and J 2 bases short, with 17 bases between. The CDR3 spans 16 residues. The CDR3 spells CASSRGTPRNTDTQYF. Written as DNA, the CDR3 is TGTGCCAGCAGTAGAGGGACTCCTAGAAACACAGATACGCAGTATTTT.

This chain uses TRBV30 with TRBJ1-6, with TRBD1 identical over 9 bases. CDR3 length equals 15 residues. Germline CDR1 GTSNPN, CDR2 SVGIG (reference sequence). V lost 3 bases and J lost 7; bases outside the gene matches: 7. The CDR3 nucleotides read TGTGCCTGGAGGACCGGACAGGGGCGGAATTCACCCCTCCACTTT. Amino acid sequence: CAWRTGQGRNSPLHF.

The count of this clone is one. This rearrangement joins TRBV5-8 to TRBJ2-5; D may correspond to TRBD1 or TRBD2 (5 bases each). The CDR3 runs 15 residues. The germline V and J ends were trimmed by 5 bases and 5 bases, with 19 bases remaining between them. Looked up from germline, CDR1 is SGHTS and CDR2 is YDEGEE. The CDR3 spells CASSLTDVGVETQYF. CDR3 nucleotides: TGTGCCAGCAGTTTGACAGACGTCGGGGTCGAGACCCAGTACTTC.

V is TRBV6-6 and J is TRBJ1-5; D remains ambiguous. The CDR3 consists of 13 residues. CDR1 and CDR2 from the germline V gene are MNHNY and SVGAGI (reference sequence). V lost 10 bases and J lost 4, with 14 bases in between. CDR3 amino acids: CATSTLGNQPQHF. The CDR3 region has the DNA TGTGCCACCTCTACCCTGGGGAATCAGCCCCAGCATTTT.

The chain carries TRBV3-1 (or the pseudogene TRBV3-2) and TRBJ2-2, with 9 bases aligning to TRBD2. Trimming removed 2 bases from V and 0 bases from J; junction bases left unmatched: 7. The CDR3 extends over 18 amino acids. CDR1 and CDR2 (germline): LGHDT, YNNKEL (reference sequence). Written as DNA, the CDR3 is TGTGCCAGCAGCCAACGGCGGGGGGGCCGTTCGAACACCGGGGAGCTGTTTTTT. Translating it yields CASSQRRGGRSNTGELFF.